The 24 T cell receptor beta chains in this list originate from one sample, sequenced in a study of spatial heterogeneity in lung cancer. TCRdb called the 5' RACE reads again in MiXCR, with one record for every CDR3 protein. The sample lists 2,500 to 4,000 distinct CDR3 sequences, over 25% occurring once. Time point given: sample taken at primary tumor resection. Material for sequencing was whole RNA from tumor, nontumor lung or frozen PBMC, left unsorted. The specimen comprised PBMCs, sampled at surgery. The receptors were sampled from a female donor with early-stage non-small cell lung cancer.

This clonotype was seen only a few times. The library was built for alpha chains, so this beta chain is an off-target read and its size means little. V is TRBV4-1 and J is TRBJ2-2; D remains ambiguous. The V gene lost 5 bases and the J gene lost 6 bases, with 10 bases spanning the gap. The CDR3 length is 13 residues. The V gene's germline CDR1 is MGHRA and CDR2 YSYEKL. The CDR3 DNA reads as TGCGCCAGCAGCAAGCCCTTCGCCGGGGAGCTGTTTTTT. Translating it yields CASSKPFAGELFF.

A note on this clonotype: Since a much larger clone is just one base distant, this may be a read error. Within a library made for alpha chains, this beta chain is off target, and its count is uninformative. This chain uses TRBV12-3 or TRBV12-4 with TRBJ2-5; D assignment may be TRBD1 or TRBD2 (5 bases each). The CDR3 sequence is 14 residues long. Trimming shortened V by 7 bases and J by 0 bases, and 12 bases separated the two germline ends. The CDR3 DNA reads TGTGCCAGCACTTTGAAGGGACACCAAGAGACCCAGTACTTC. This translates into CASTLKGHQETQYF.

The table lists this clonotype with a few counts. Since the library was made to target alpha chains, this beta chain is a stray read and its abundance is not meaningful. The genes are TRBV7-9 and TRBJ2-1, with unresolved D. V lost 3 bases, J lost 1 base, and 10 bases lay in between. CDR1 SEHNR and CDR2 FQNEAQ come from the germline V gene (reference sequence). The CDR3 contains 15 residues. This CDR3 reads CASSLWPPSYNEQFF. The CDR3, as DNA: TGTGCCAGCAGCTTGTGGCCACCTTCCTACAATGAGCAGTTCTTC.

This clonotype turned up a few times. The library was built for alpha chains, so this beta chain is an off-target read and its size means little. This rearrangement joins TRBV7-2 to TRBJ2-7, with a tentative D call TRBD1 (5 bases). CDR1 and CDR2 from the germline V gene are SGHTA and FQGNSA. The CDR3 totals 13 residues. V was cut by 6 bases and J by 2 bases, with 11 bases left in between. CDR3 nucleotides: TGTGCCAGCAGAATGCAGGGTCCCTACGAGCAGTACTTC. This encodes CASRMQGPYEQYF.

This clonotype was counted a few times. This beta chain turned up in a library designed for alpha chains; as an off-target read, its abundance says little. V gene TRBV14 combines with J gene TRBJ2-3, with 13 bases lining up with TRBD2. Germline CDR1 reads SGHDN; CDR2 reads FVKESK. The trim removed 4 bases at V and 6 bases at J, leaving 13 bases unmatched. The CDR3 loop spans 18 amino acids. The CDR3 region has the DNA TGTGCCAGCAGCCTCGAATCAGGACTAGCGGGAGTATCTGATACGCAGTATTTT. It specifies CASSLESGLAGVSDTQYF.

This clonotype is judged medium-sized. For a library built for alpha chains, this beta chain is a stray read; little rests on its size. The chain is built from TRBV7-2 and TRBJ2-7; a possible D gene is TRBD1 (6 bases). The CDR3 runs to 16 residues. Trimming left V 3 bases short and J 0 bases short, with 15 bases between. The germline gives CDR1 SGHTA, CDR2 FQGNSA. The CDR3 nucleotides are TGTGCCAGCAGCTTTGTTGGATGGGGGCCCTCCTACGAGCAGTACTTC. Amino acid sequence: CASSFVGWGPSYEQYF. Complete variable domain (other parts from reference TRBV7-2 and TRBJ2-7): GAGVSQSPSNKVTEKGKDVELRCDPISGHTALYWYRQSLGQGLEFLIYFQGNSAPDKSGLPSDRFSAERTGGSVSTLTIQRTQQEDSAVYLCASSFVGWGPSYEQYFGPGTRLTVT.

Details on this clonotype: Since the library was made to target alpha chains, this beta chain is a stray read and its abundance is not meaningful. This chain uses TRBV7-2 with TRBJ2-3; 8 positions match TRBD2. V dropped 5 bases and J dropped 2; count of bases not matched to a gene: 9. The CDR3 extends over 16 amino acids. The germline CDR1 and CDR2 sequences are SGHTA and FQGNSA. CDR3 bases: TGTGCCAGCAGCCGGCGGTCAGCGGGAGTCACAGATACGCAGTATTTT. It codes for CASSRRSAGVTDTQYF.

In the case of this clonotype: This beta chain is a stray read from a library made for alpha chains; its abundance is not meaningful. V gene TRBV12-3 or TRBV12-4 combines with J gene TRBJ2-6, with D hard to call. Trimming took 6 bases from V and 1 from J, leaving 10 bases between them. The CDR3 extends over 15 amino acids. The CDR3 region has the DNA TGTGCCAGCAGCCCCCCTAAGTCTGGGGCCAACGTCCTGACTTTC. Translation: CASSPPKSGANVLTF.

A few counts support this clonotype. This beta chain is an off-target read within a library intended for alpha chains, so its frequency means little. The chain employs TRBV28 and TRBJ2-7; 7 bases agree with TRBD1. The germline CDR1 and CDR2 sequences are MDHEN and SYDVKM. The CDR3 covers 17 residues. With 7 bases clipped from V and 0 bases from J, the junction kept 15 bases outside the gene matches. For the CDR3, the DNA is TGTGCCAGCACCCCCGCCCCACCGGGACAGCTCTCCTACGAGCAGTACTTC. Translating it yields CASTPAPPGQLSYEQYF. The whole variable domain, remainder taken from reference TRBV28 and TRBJ2-7, is DVKVTQSSRYLVKRTGEKVFLECVQDMDHENMFWYRQDPGLGLRLIYFSYDVKMKEKGDIPEGYSVSREKKERFSLILESASTNQTSMYLCASTPAPPGQLSYEQYFGPGTRLTVT.

To note about this clonotype: A library prepared for alpha chains yielded this beta chain as an off-target read; its size is of little meaning. The gene calls are TRBV20-1 and TRBJ2-1; 9 bases are a match to TRBD1. J was trimmed by 3 bases and V by 0 bases; bases with no gene match: 9. CDR3 length: 17 amino acids. Germline values: CDR1 DFQATT, CDR2 SNEGSKA (reference sequence). The CDR3: CSARDIGQGTFYNEQFF. The CDR3 DNA sequence: TGCAGTGCTAGAGATATAGGACAGGGGACCTTCTACAATGAGCAGTTCTTC.

The sample holds one count of this clonotype. This beta chain was picked up by a library intended for alpha chains and is off target, so its count carries little meaning. V gene TRBV9 combines with J gene TRBJ2-3; D possibly corresponds to TRBD1 (5 bases). CDR3 length equals 15 residues. The V end lost 6 bases, the J end lost 3 bases, and 17 bases lay between the germline ends. From germline, CDR1 is SGDLS and CDR2 YYNGEE. This chain's CDR3 is CASKRQIDPTDTQYF. DNA of the CDR3: TGTGCCAGCAAACGACAGATCGACCCTACAGATACGCAGTATTTT. The whole variable domain, filled in from reference TRBV9 and TRBJ2-3, reads DSGVTQTPKHLITATGQRVTLRCSPRSGDLSVYWYQQSLDQGLQFLIQYYNGEERAKGNILERFSAQQFPDLHSELNLSSLELGDSALYFCASKRQIDPTDTQYFGPGTRLTVL.

About this clonotype itself: This beta chain is off target for a library built for alpha chains, so its abundance means little. This rearrangement joins TRBV19 to TRBJ2-5; weak D call: TRBD1 (6 bases). The CDR3 totals 13 residues. V was pared by 3 bases and J by 6 bases, with 11 bases between. CDR1 and CDR2 (germline): LNHDA, SQIVND (reference sequence). The CDR3 here is CASSIGQGKTQYF. In DNA form, the CDR3 reads TGTGCCAGTAGTATCGGCCAGGGGAAGACCCAGTACTTC.

This clonotype was found a few times. Being off target in a library aimed at alpha chains, this beta chain has a size of little meaning. The chain is built from TRBV28 and TRBJ2-7; TRBD1 agrees at 7 bases. Germline CDR1 is MDHEN and CDR2 is SYDVKM. J gave up 1 base and V 7 bases, and 7 bases lay outside the gene matches. The CDR3 contains 14 residues. CDR3 protein: CASKTGTVSYEQYF. The DNA for the CDR3 is TGTGCCAGCAAAACCGGGACAGTTTCCTACGAGCAGTACTTC.

Remarks on this clonotype: As an off-target read in a library built for alpha chains, this beta chain has a frequency of little significance. V is TRBV18 and J is TRBJ2-5; D remains ambiguous. CDR1 and CDR2 from the germline V gene are KGHSH and LQKENI. The CDR3 loop spans 12 amino acids. V lost 3 bases and J lost 0, with 2 bases in between. The DNA of the CDR3 is TGTGCCAGCTCACCCAACCAAGAGACCCAGTACTTC. It yields the protein CASSPNQETQYF.

By share, this clonotype counts as medium-sized. This beta chain is off target for a library built for alpha chains, so its abundance means little. V is TRBV5-6 and J is TRBJ2-7, with TRBD1 as a possible D gene (5 bases). In germline, CDR1 is SGHDT, CDR2 YYEEEE. V was pared by 4 bases and J by 3 bases, with 8 bases between. The CDR3 totals 12 residues. The CDR3 sequence: CASSPRDYEQYF. Here the CDR3 DNA reads TGTGCCAGCAGCCCCAGGGACTACGAGCAGTACTTC. Using reference TRBV5-6 and TRBJ2-7 for the parts outside the CDR3, the full variable domain is DAGVTQSPTHLIKTRGQQVTLRCSPKSGHDTVSWYQQALGQGPQFIFQYYEEEERQRGNFPDRFSGHQFPNYSSELNVNALLLGDSALYLCASSPRDYEQYFGPGTRLTVT.

Notes on this clonotype: This beta chain turned up in a library designed for alpha chains; as an off-target read, its abundance says little. This rearrangement joins TRBV6-6 to TRBJ2-2; TRBD1 agrees at 7 bases. From germline, CDR1 is MNHNY and CDR2 SVGAGI (reference sequence). This CDR3 comprises 13 residues. With 7 bases clipped from V and 6 bases from J, the junction kept 5 bases outside the gene matches. This CDR3 reads CASKPGTAGELFF. The DNA for the CDR3 is TGTGCCAGCAAACCCGGGACAGCCGGGGAGCTGTTTTTT.

Points on this clonotype: Since the library was made to target alpha chains, this beta chain is a stray read and its abundance is not meaningful. V gene TRBV12-3 or TRBV12-4 combines with J gene TRBJ1-1, with a tentative D call TRBD1 (6 bases). There are 12 residues in the CDR3. V shed 6 bases and J shed 8 bases, with 13 bases lying between them. CDR3 nucleotides: TGTGCCAGCAGGAGGACAGTGAGCGAAGCTTTCTTT. Translated, it gives CASRRTVSEAFF.

As for this clonotype: This beta chain is off target for a library built for alpha chains, so its abundance means little. This rearrangement joins TRBV7-9 to TRBJ2-1, with D perhaps TRBD1 (6 bases). V was clipped by 1 base and J by 7 bases, with 11 bases between them. CDR3 size: 14 residues. CDR1 and CDR2 from the germline V gene are SEHNR and FQNEAQ (reference sequence). CDR3 residues: CASSLVAGENEQFF. The CDR3, as DNA: TGTGCCAGCAGCTTAGTCGCAGGGGAAAATGAGCAGTTCTTC.

Note on this clonotype: Being off target in a library aimed at alpha chains, this beta chain has a size of little meaning. The rearrangement joins TRBV19 to TRBJ2-7; TRBD2 agrees at 10 bases. CDR3 length equals 16 residues. From germline, CDR1 is LNHDA and CDR2 SQIVND (reference sequence). V shed 4 bases, J shed 2 bases, and the junction held 8 bases outside the gene matches. This CDR3 is CASSTAGTSEAYEQYF. CDR3 sequence (DNA): TGTGCCAGTAGTACAGCCGGGACTAGCGAGGCCTACGAGCAGTACTTC.

This clonotype showed up just a few times. The library was prepared for alpha chains; this beta chain is a stray read, so its frequency means little. The rearrangement uses TRBV7-2 and TRBJ2-1, with unresolved D. The V gene lost 5 bases and the J gene lost 8 bases, with 16 bases spanning the gap. The CDR3 has 14 residues. Germline CDR1 reads SGHTA; CDR2 reads FQGNSA. CDR3 region: CASSPGPGAYEQFF. For the CDR3, the DNA is TGTGCCAGCAGCCCGGGTCCCGGTGCGTATGAGCAGTTCTTC.

With respect to this clonotype: This beta chain appears as a stray read in a library generated for alpha chains; its size is not informative. The chain has TRBV20-1 and TRBJ2-4, with 8 nucleotides matching TRBD1. This CDR3 comprises 18 residues. Looked up from germline, CDR1 is DFQATT and CDR2 is SNEGSKA (reference sequence). V shed 5 bases, J shed 0 bases, and the junction held 15 bases outside the gene matches. The CDR3: CSALRQGSLREAKNIQYF. The DNA of the CDR3 is TGCAGTGCTCTTCGACAGGGGAGTTTGAGGGAAGCCAAAAACATTCAGTACTTC.

This clonotype counts as large. This beta chain is a stray sequence in a library constructed for alpha chains; its clone size is not meaningful. This chain joins TRBV5-8 and TRBJ2-7, with 8 bases fitting TRBD1. The CDR3 has 12 residues. The germline CDR1 and CDR2 sequences are SGHTS and YDEGEE. V shed 4 bases and J 13 bases; nucleotides not matched to a gene: 10. The CDR3 sequence is CASSAATGENYF. The CDR3 bases are TGTGCCAGCAGCGCCGCGACAGGGGAAAATTACTTC.

As to this clonotype: A much larger clone sits a single nucleotide away, making a read error possible. The library was built for alpha chains, so this beta chain is an off-target read and its size means little. The genes are TRBV3-1 and TRBJ2-1; D unclear. V gave up 2 bases and J gave up 1 base, with 6 bases separating them. CDR3 length equals 14 residues. In germline, CDR1 is LGHDT, CDR2 YNNKEL (reference sequence). The CDR3 DNA follows: TGTGCCAGCAGCCAAATGACTTCCTACAATGAGCAGTTCTTC. This sequence encodes CASSQMTSYNEQFF.

In the case of this clonotype: The library was designed around alpha chains, so this beta chain is a stray read whose abundance carries little weight. This sequence joins TRBV15 and TRBJ2-7; D not certain. The CDR3 length is 13 residues. The ends were cut back, 1 base at V and 4 bases at J, with 8 bases in the middle. CDR1 and CDR2 (germline): LNHNV, YYDKDF (reference sequence). The CDR3 loop reads CATSRGLAYEQYF. CDR3 sequence (DNA): TGTGCCACCAGCAGAGGATTAGCATACGAGCAGTACTTC.